These T cell receptor beta chains were read from a single sample in a study of Ad26.COV2.S vaccination and SARS-CoV-2 variants. This table comes from immunoSEQ multiplex PCR, and its TCRdb copy is limited to in-frame clones, with some not included. The sample has around 300,000 clones; around nine tenths are singletons. The sample was peripheral blood, taken in a trial of Ad26.COV2.S vaccine versus placebo. The receptors derive from a person aged 18-60 years who received the Ad26.COV2.S COVID-19 vaccine or a placebo. Each CDR3 is given with its conserved first and last residue. The D gene is left open where the match is weak. Clone size is shown for a subset of rows, as once, few, many or a class of expanded clone.

V gene	D gene	J gene	CDR3 length	clone size	CDR3 protein	CDR3 DNA
TRBV12-5	NA	TRBJ1-5	14	NA	CASGFGDSNQPQHF	TGTGCTAGTGGTTTTGGAGATAGCAATCAGCCCCAGCATTTT
TRBV28	NA	TRBJ2-7	15	NA	CASSPRTYSSYEQYF	TGTGCCAGCAGTCCGCGGACTTATTCCTCCTACGAGCAGTACTTC
TRBV28	TRBD2	TRBJ2-7	15	NA	CASSPGGPSQDEQYF	TGTGCCAGCAGCCCGGGAGGGCCATCCCAAGACGAGCAGTACTTC
TRBV11-2	NA	TRBJ2-7	19	NA	CASSSTRTSSRARSYEQYF	TGTGCCAGCAGCTCAACACGAACATCGAGTAGGGCCCGGTCCTACGAGCAGTACTTC
TRBV11-2	TRBD1	TRBJ2-7	11	NA	CASSSGQAPYF	TGTGCCAGCAGCTCCGGACAGGCCCCGTACTTC
TRBV27	TRBD2	TRBJ2-1	14	NA	CASSLGTSGNEQFF	TGTGCCAGCAGTTTAGGTACTAGCGGCAATGAGCAGTTCTTC
TRBV9	NA	TRBJ1-2	12	NA	CASSPDPYGYTF	TGTGCCAGCAGCCCTGACCCCTATGGCTACACCTTC
TRBV27	TRBD2	TRBJ2-3	18	NA	CASSFMGGTSGSTDTQYF	TGTGCCAGCAGTTTTATGGGAGGGACTAGCGGGAGCACAGATACGCAGTATTTT
TRBV29-1	TRBD1	TRBJ1-1	13	NA	CSIRTGGAAEAFF	TGCAGCATCCGGACAGGGGGCGCCGCAGAAGCTTTCTTT
TRBV5-1	TRBD1	TRBJ1-6	16	few	CASSRLGTGGGSPLHF	TGCGCCAGCAGCAGACTAGGGACAGGGGGTGGTTCACCCCTCCACTTT
TRBV5-4	NA	TRBJ2-4	15	once	CASSLAAGAGNIQYF	TGTGCCAGCAGCTTGGCGGCGGGGGCCGGAAACATTCAGTACTTC
TRBV15	TRBD1	TRBJ1-1	12	NA	CATSGQGVEAFF	TGTGCCACCAGCGGACAGGGAGTTGAAGCTTTCTTT
TRBV6-5	NA	TRBJ1-2	13	NA	CASSYSRIYGYTF	TGTGCCAGCAGTTACTCCCGAATCTATGGCTACACCTTC
TRBV5-6	NA	TRBJ2-7	13	NA	CASSQVGDHEQYF	TGTGCCAGCAGCCAAGTAGGGGACCACGAGCAGTACTTC
TRBV19	NA	TRBJ1-6	15	NA	CASSINLSSSSPLHF	TGTGCCAGTAGTATAAACTTGTCCTCGAGTTCACCCCTCCACTTT
TRBV23-1	NA	TRBJ2-5	15	NA	CASSQPSGFQETQYF	TGCGCCAGCAGTCAACCATCAGGGTTCCAAGAGACCCAGTACTTC
TRBV2	TRBD1	TRBJ1-2	15	NA	CASSEQGAVGYGYTF	TGTGCCAGCAGTGAACAGGGGGCGGTCGGGTATGGCTACACCTTC
TRBV28	TRBD2	TRBJ2-2	17	once	CASSLSGLAGVTGELFF	TGTGCCAGCAGTTTGAGTGGACTAGCGGGAGTAACCGGGGAGCTGTTTTTT
TRBV27	NA	TRBJ2-1	14	NA	CASSPRDTGYEQFF	TGTGCCAGCAGTCCGCGGGACACGGGCTATGAGCAGTTCTTC
TRBV7-8	NA	TRBJ2-5	18	once	CASNIQRGYGEYQETQYF	TGTGCCAGCAACATCCAACGGGGTTACGGGGAGTACCAAGAGACCCAGTACTTC
TRBV5-4	NA	TRBJ2-1	13	NA	CASSLYGQAEQFF	TGTGCCAGCAGCTTGTACGGCCAAGCTGAGCAGTTCTTC
TRBV3-1/TRBV3-2	NA	TRBJ2-3	14	NA	CASSYGAITDTQYF	TGTGCCAGCAGCTATGGGGCCATCACAGATACGCAGTATTTT
TRBV5-6	TRBD1	TRBJ2-7	15	NA	CASSLLQGAIYEQYF	TGTGCCAGCAGCTTACTACAGGGGGCAATCTACGAGCAGTACTTC
TRBV9	NA	TRBJ2-7	15	NA	CASSEGTVGFHEQYF	TGTGCCAGCAGCGAGGGGACCGTAGGTTTTCACGAGCAGTACTTC
TRBV10-1	NA	TRBJ1-5	15	NA	CASSENQSGEKPQHF	TGCGCCAGCAGTGAGAACCAATCGGGGGAAAAGCCCCAGCATTTT
TRBV27	NA	TRBJ1-2	14	NA	CASTRTAANYGYTF	TGTGCCAGCACTCGCACAGCGGCTAACTATGGCTACACCTTC
TRBV3-1/TRBV3-2	NA	TRBJ2-7	14	NA	CASSQTGTPGEQYF	TGTGCCAGCAGCCAAACCGGGACTCCGGGAGAGCAGTACTTC
TRBV27	TRBD2	TRBJ2-1	16	NA	CASRILAGGVGNEQFF	TGTGCCAGCAGAATACTAGCGGGAGGAGTCGGAAATGAGCAGTTCTTC
TRBV2	NA	TRBJ2-6	16	NA	CASTFSRSSGANVLTF	TGTGCCAGCACTTTCTCCCGGAGCTCTGGGGCCAACGTCCTGACTTTC
TRBV7-9	NA	TRBJ1-2	16	NA	CASSLSQGPPHYGYTF	TGTGCCAGCAGCTTATCCCAGGGTCCTCCCCACTATGGCTACACCTTC
TRBV9	TRBD2	TRBJ2-7	14	NA	CASSGLAGGGEQYF	TGTGCCAGCAGCGGACTAGCGGGAGGAGGCGAGCAGTACTTC
TRBV28	NA	TRBJ1-2	16	NA	CASSLGGAEGGRGYTF	TGTGCCAGCAGTTTAGGGGGAGCTGAAGGAGGGAGAGGCTACACCTTC
TRBV6-5	TRBD1	TRBJ1-1	15	NA	CASSPAGGADTEAFF	TGTGCCAGCAGCCCCGCAGGGGGCGCAGACACTGAAGCTTTCTTT
TRBV11-2	TRBD1	TRBJ1-6	17	NA	CASSLAPGQGMDSPLHF	TGTGCCAGCAGCTTAGCCCCCGGACAGGGAATGGATTCACCCCTCCACTTT
TRBV18	NA	TRBJ1-6	16	once	CASSPDMFRLDSPLHF	TGTGCCAGCTCACCCGATATGTTTCGCTTGGATTCACCCCTCCACTTT
TRBV7-2	TRBD1	TRBJ1-1	13	NA	CASSLADRDEAFF	TGTGCCAGCAGCTTAGCGGACAGGGATGAAGCTTTCTTT
TRBV5-4	NA	TRBJ2-5	14	NA	CASSLQGLQETQYF	TGTGCCAGCAGCTTACAGGGTCTCCAAGAGACCCAGTACTTC
TRBV3-1/TRBV3-2	NA	TRBJ2-3	17	NA	CASSQEAASEGTDTQYF	TGTGCCAGCAGCCAAGAAGCCGCCTCAGAGGGCACAGATACGCAGTATTTT
TRBV27	NA	TRBJ2-1	13	NA	CASSSLDPNEQFF	TGTGCCAGCAGTTCCCTTGATCCTAATGAGCAGTTCTTC
TRBV28	TRBD1	TRBJ1-2	14	NA	CASSFTGGDYGYTF	TGTGCCAGCAGTTTTACAGGGGGGGATTATGGCTACACCTTC
TRBV19	TRBD1	TRBJ2-1	17	NA	CASSTLPGQGTYNEQFF	TGTGCCAGTAGTACCTTGCCGGGACAGGGGACGTACAATGAGCAGTTCTTC
TRBV7-9	NA	TRBJ1-1	15	once	CASSLRSGGNTEAFF	TGTGCCAGCAGCTTAAGGAGCGGTGGGAACACTGAAGCTTTCTTT
TRBV5-1	NA	TRBJ2-1	19	NA	CASSLRSNLGGVSNNEQFF	TGCGCCAGCAGCTTGCGGTCGAACTTGGGGGGCGTCAGCAACAATGAGCAGTTCTTC